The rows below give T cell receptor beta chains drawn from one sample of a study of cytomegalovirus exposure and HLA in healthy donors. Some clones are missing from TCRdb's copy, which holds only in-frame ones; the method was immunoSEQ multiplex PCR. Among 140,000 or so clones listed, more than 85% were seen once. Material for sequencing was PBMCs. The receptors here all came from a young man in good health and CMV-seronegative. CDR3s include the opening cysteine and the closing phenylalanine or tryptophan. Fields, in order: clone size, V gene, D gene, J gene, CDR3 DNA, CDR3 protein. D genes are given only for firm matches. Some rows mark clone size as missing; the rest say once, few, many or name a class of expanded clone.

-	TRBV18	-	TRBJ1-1	TGTGCCAGCTCACCACCGAGAGGGAACACTGAAGCTTTCTTT	CASSPPRGNTEAFF
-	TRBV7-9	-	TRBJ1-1	TGTGCCAGCAGCTTAACAGTCACTGAAGCTTTCTTT	CASSLTVTEAFF
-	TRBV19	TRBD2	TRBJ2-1	TGTGCCAGTAGTATTCGGCTAGCGGGGGGGGAAGAGCAGTTCTTC	CASSIRLAGGEEQFF
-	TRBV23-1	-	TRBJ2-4	TGCGCCAGCAGTCAAAACGGGACATCCCACAAAAACATTCAGTACTTC	CASSQNGTSHKNIQYF
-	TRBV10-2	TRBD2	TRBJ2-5	TGCGCCAGCAGGAGACTAGCTGATATGGAGACCCAGTACTTC	CASRRLADMETQYF
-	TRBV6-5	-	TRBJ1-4	TGTGCCAGCAGGGTGGAGGGGCCATCGGGAAAACTGTTTTTT	CASRVEGPSGKLFF
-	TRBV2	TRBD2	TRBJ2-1	TGTGCCAGCAGTGAAGCGGTGGGGGGGGTTTCGTTCTTC	CASSEAVGGVSFF
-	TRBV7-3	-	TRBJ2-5	TGTGCCAGCAGCGCCGGGACTCGAGAGACCCAGTACTTC	CASSAGTRETQYF
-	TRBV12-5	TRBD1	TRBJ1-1	TGTGCTAGTGGTCTGCAACTGGGACAGGGAAGCTTCACTGAAGCTTTCTTT	CASGLQLGQGSFTEAFF
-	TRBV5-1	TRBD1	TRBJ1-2	TGCGCCAGCAGCGAACGGGACAGGGGGAATGGCTACACCTTC	CASSERDRGNGYTF
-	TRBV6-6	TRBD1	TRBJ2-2	TGTGCCAGCAGTTACTACAGGGGGCGCGGGGCCGGGGAGCTGTTTTTT	CASSYYRGRGAGELFF
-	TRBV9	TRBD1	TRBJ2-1	TGTGCCAGCAGCGCAAGACAGGGGCCCTACAATGAGCAGTTCTTC	CASSARQGPYNEQFF
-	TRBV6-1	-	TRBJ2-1	TGTGCCAGCAGTAGACAGACTAGTCCGCAGCAGTTCTTC	CASSRQTSPQQFF
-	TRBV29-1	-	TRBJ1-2	TGCAGCGTTGGAGCGAACTATGGCTACACCTTC	CSVGANYGYTF
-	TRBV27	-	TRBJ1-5	TGTGCCAGCAGTTCGGGTCGGGGGAAGGAGTATCAGCCCCAGCATTTT	CASSSGRGKEYQPQHF
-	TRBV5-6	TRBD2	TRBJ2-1	TGTGCCAGCAGCTTGGCCATCATAGCGGGGACAAACAATGAGCAGTTCTTC	CASSLAIIAGTNNEQFF
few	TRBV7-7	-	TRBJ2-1	TGTGCCAGCAGCTTGGCGGGCGGGGATTGGGATGAGCAGTTCTTC	CASSLAGGDWDEQFF
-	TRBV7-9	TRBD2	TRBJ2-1	TGTGCCAGCAGCTCATCCGTAGCGGGGGCCTCCTACAATGAGCAGTTCTTC	CASSSSVAGASYNEQFF
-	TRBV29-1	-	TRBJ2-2	TGCAGCGTTGACCAGATTAACACCGGGGAGCTGTTTTTT	CSVDQINTGELFF
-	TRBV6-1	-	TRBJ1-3	TGTGCCAGCACCAGGACAGTCACTGGAAACACCATATATTTT	CASTRTVTGNTIYF
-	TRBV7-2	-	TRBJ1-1	TGTGCCAGCAGCTTAGCCTCCGCTGTCCTCCACGGGGGCACTGAAGCTTTCTTT	CASSLASAVLHGGTEAFF
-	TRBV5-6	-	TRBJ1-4	TGTGCCAGCAGCTTGAGCGGTGGGCTATGGGAGGAAAAACTGTTTTTT	CASSLSGGLWEEKLFF
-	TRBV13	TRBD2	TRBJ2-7	TGTGCCAGCAGCTTAGGCGGCGGGGGGGCTGTAAACGAGCAGTACTTC	CASSLGGGGAVNEQYF
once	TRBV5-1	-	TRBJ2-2	TGCGCCAGCAGCTTGGCCGAGACAGGCTTCGCCGGGGAGCTGTTTTTT	CASSLAETGFAGELFF
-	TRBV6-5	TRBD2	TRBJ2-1	TGTGCCAGCAGTTCCTTCGCGGGGGGCTCCTACAATGAGCAGTTCTTC	CASSSFAGGSYNEQFF
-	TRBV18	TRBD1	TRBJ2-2	TGTGCCAGCTCACCAGCGGCGGGACAGGGGAACACCGGGGAGCTGTTTTTT	CASSPAAGQGNTGELFF
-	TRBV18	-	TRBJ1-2	TGTGCCAGCTCACCACCGGGCACCTCTAACTATGGCTACACCTTC	CASSPPGTSNYGYTF
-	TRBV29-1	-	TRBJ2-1	TGCAGCGTAGCACCGACTGGCAATGAGCAGTTCTTC	CSVAPTGNEQFF
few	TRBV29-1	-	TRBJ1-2	TGCAGCGTTGTCAGGGCCTATGGCTACACCTTC	CSVVRAYGYTF
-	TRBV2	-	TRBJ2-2	TGTGCCAGCAGTGATAGGGGTCGGACCGGGGAGCTGTTTTTT	CASSDRGRTGELFF
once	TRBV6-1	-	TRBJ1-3	TGTGCCAGCAGTGAAGCATTGGGGGGGAAGTGGGGCACCATATATTTT	CASSEALGGKWGTIYF
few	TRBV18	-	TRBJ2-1	TGTGCCAGCTCACCAATGCTTAGCTCCTACAATGAGCAGTTCTTC	CASSPMLSSYNEQFF
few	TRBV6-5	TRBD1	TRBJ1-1	TGTGCCAGCAGTTCCGAGACAGGGGTCACTGAAGCTTTCTTT	CASSSETGVTEAFF
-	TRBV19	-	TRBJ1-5	TGTGCCAGTAGTATTTTTCAGATCCCTCTCAATCAGCCCCAGCATTTT	CASSIFQIPLNQPQHF
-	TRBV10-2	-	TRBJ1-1	TGCGCCAGCATGGTCGGGAAAAACACTGAAGCTTTCTTT	CASMVGKNTEAFF
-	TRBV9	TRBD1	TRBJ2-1	TGTGCCAGCAGCGCGGGACAGGGAGTCAATGAGCAGTTCTTC	CASSAGQGVNEQFF
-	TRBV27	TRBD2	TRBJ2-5	TGTGCCAGCAGCTTGGCGGGGGGCCAAGAGACCCAGTACTTC	CASSLAGGQETQYF
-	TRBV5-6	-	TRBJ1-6	TGTGCCAGCAGCCGCCAGACTGCTAATTCACCCCTCCACTTT	CASSRQTANSPLHF
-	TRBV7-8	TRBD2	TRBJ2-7	TGTGCCAGCAGCGATCCTAGCGGGGGGGAGTACGAGCAGTACTTC	CASSDPSGGEYEQYF
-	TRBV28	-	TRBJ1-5	TGTGCCAGCTCCTCAGGGTTGAGTCAGCCCCAGCATTTT	CASSSGLSQPQHF
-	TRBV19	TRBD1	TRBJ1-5	TGTGCCACCCGGGACAGGGGTAGCAATCAGCCCCAGCATTTT	CATRDRGSNQPQHF
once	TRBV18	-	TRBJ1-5	TGTGCCAGCTCACCAACGGCCACCGCCGACAGTCGGCAGCCCCAGCATTTT	CASSPTATADSRQPQHF
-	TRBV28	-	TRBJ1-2	TGTGCCAGCAGTTTTGGGGGGGAGAAAGGCTACACCTTC	CASSFGGEKGYTF
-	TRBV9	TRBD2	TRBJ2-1	TGTGCCAGCAGCGACGGCCGGGGACTAGATCTTGAGCAGTTCTTC	CASSDGRGLDLEQFF
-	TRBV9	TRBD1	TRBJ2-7	TGTGCCAGCAGCGTAGGACAGGGGGCTTACGAGCAGTACTTC	CASSVGQGAYEQYF
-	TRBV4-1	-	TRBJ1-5	TGCGCCAGCAGCCAAGATCCGGTACCCCACAATCAGCCCCAGCATTTT	CASSQDPVPHNQPQHF
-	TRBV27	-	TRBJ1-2	TGTGCCAGCAGCCCCCGGGGGTCGGGGCAGTCCTATGGCTACACCTTC	CASSPRGSGQSYGYTF
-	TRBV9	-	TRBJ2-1	TGTGCCAGCGAGTCCCCCTCCTACAATGAGCAGTTCTTC	CASESPSYNEQFF
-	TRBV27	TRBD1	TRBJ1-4	TGTGCCAGCAGTCCAGGGACAGGGCGGAATGAAAAACTGTTTTTT	CASSPGTGRNEKLFF
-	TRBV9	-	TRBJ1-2	TGTGCCAGCAGCGTAGGTAGCAGTAACTATGGCTACACCTTC	CASSVGSSNYGYTF
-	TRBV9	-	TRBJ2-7	TGTGCCAGCAGCCGGAGATTTAATACCTACGAGCAGTACTTC	CASSRRFNTYEQYF
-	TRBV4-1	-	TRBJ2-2	TGCGCCAGCAGTCAAATGGACAGCACCGGGGAGCTGTTTTTT	CASSQMDSTGELFF
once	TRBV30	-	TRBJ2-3	TGTGCCTGGAGTGTCCAAGATACGCAGTATTTT	CAWSVQDTQYF
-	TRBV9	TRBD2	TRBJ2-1	TGTGCCAGCAGCGGGTCTAGCGGGAGTAACAATGAGCAGTTCTTC	CASSGSSGSNNEQFF